This T cell receptor (beta chain) was profiled in a study of technical replicates of blood from a few donors. Assay: immunoSEQ multiplex PCR; the TCRdb copy retains only in-frame clones and omits some. The sample holds under 90,000 clones, less than 95% seen once. Looked up from germline, CDR1 is KGHSH and CDR2 is LQKENI. V dropped 5 bases and J dropped 4; count of bases not matched to a gene: 19. The CDR3 runs to 19 residues. Sequencing was carried out using T cells isolated from PBMCs. The rearrangement links TRBV18 to TRBJ2-1, with 8 positions matching TRBD2. The receptor was isolated from a human donor in good health. This CDR3 is CASSTTREGQRLLYNEQFF. CDR3 nucleotide sequence: TGTGCCAGCTCAACCACTCGGGAGGGCCAAAGACTGCTATACAATGAGCAGTTCTTC.